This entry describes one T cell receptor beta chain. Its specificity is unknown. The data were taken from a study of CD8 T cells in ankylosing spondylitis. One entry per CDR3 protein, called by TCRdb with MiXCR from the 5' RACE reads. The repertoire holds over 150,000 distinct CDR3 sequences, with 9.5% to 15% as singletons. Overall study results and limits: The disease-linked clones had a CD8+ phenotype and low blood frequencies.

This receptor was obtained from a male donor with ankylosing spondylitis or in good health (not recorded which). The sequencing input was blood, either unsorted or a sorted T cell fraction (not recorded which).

CDR3 in amino acids: CASSLTSGASTDTQYF. The CDR3 DNA reads TGTGCCAGCAGCTTAACTAGCGGGGCTAGCACAGATACGCAGTATTTT. This chain joins TRBV11-2 and TRBJ2-3; 10 positions agree with TRBD2. The V gene end was trimmed by 2 bases and the J gene end by 0 bases; junction bases not matched to a gene: 2. This CDR3 has 16 residues. The germline CDR1 and CDR2 sequences are SGHAT and FQNNGV.